This is a list of T cell receptor beta chains from one sample in a study of CD8 T cells in Susac syndrome. TCRdb reprocessed the immunoSEQ multiplex PCR reads with MiXCR, giving one entry per CDR3 protein. Among 300,000 or so distinct CDR3 sequences listed, just over 90% were seen once. The sample comprised CD4+ T cells from PBMCs. Receptor source: a human donor with multiple sclerosis. The CDR3 runs from the conserved cysteine through the conserved F or W. Each record gives: D gene, J gene, clone size, V gene, CDR3 protein. A D gene is named only where the DNA matches it firmly. Only part of the rows carry a size: once, few, many, or a class if the clone is expanded.

d_call: NA; j_call: TRBJ2-1; clone_size: NA; v_call: TRBV12-5; cdr3_aa: CASGPRRRREQFF
d_call: TRBD1; j_call: TRBJ2-5; clone_size: NA; v_call: TRBV25-1; cdr3_aa: CASSDPRQGGEETQYF
d_call: NA; j_call: TRBJ1-2; clone_size: NA; v_call: TRBV11-2; cdr3_aa: CASSLDAGPPRSYTF
d_call: NA; j_call: TRBJ2-7; clone_size: NA; v_call: TRBV29-1; cdr3_aa: CSVGVHEQYF
d_call: TRBD2; j_call: TRBJ2-7; clone_size: once; v_call: TRBV13; cdr3_aa: CASSFRTSGILEQYF
d_call: TRBD2; j_call: TRBJ2-1; clone_size: NA; v_call: TRBV7-2; cdr3_aa: CASIIRLANYNEQFF
d_call: NA; j_call: TRBJ2-7; clone_size: NA; v_call: TRBV30; cdr3_aa: CAWSVRRMQYF
d_call: NA; j_call: TRBJ1-1; clone_size: NA; v_call: TRBV12-3/TRBV12-4; cdr3_aa: CASRSTSQRRAFF
d_call: NA; j_call: TRBJ1-1; clone_size: NA; v_call: TRBV12-3/TRBV12-4; cdr3_aa: CASSPVGSGGTEAFF
d_call: TRBD1; j_call: TRBJ1-1; clone_size: once; v_call: TRBV20-1; cdr3_aa: CSAYRTGHTEAFF
d_call: NA; j_call: TRBJ1-3; clone_size: NA; v_call: TRBV20-1; cdr3_aa: CSARDLTPPGNTIYF
d_call: NA; j_call: TRBJ2-2; clone_size: NA; v_call: TRBV7-9; cdr3_aa: CASSLGASRTGELFF
d_call: NA; j_call: TRBJ1-3; clone_size: NA; v_call: TRBV20-1; cdr3_aa: CSAYTKPGLRNSGNTIYF
d_call: TRBD1; j_call: TRBJ2-3; clone_size: NA; v_call: TRBV7-3; cdr3_aa: CASSPQTGGSTDTQYF
d_call: NA; j_call: TRBJ2-3; clone_size: NA; v_call: TRBV2; cdr3_aa: CASGIHTQYF
d_call: TRBD2; j_call: TRBJ2-1; clone_size: NA; v_call: TRBV20-1; cdr3_aa: CSAQNPRSGLDNEQFF
d_call: NA; j_call: TRBJ1-3; clone_size: once; v_call: TRBV5-1; cdr3_aa: CASSLDGRNTIYF
d_call: NA; j_call: TRBJ1-1; clone_size: NA; v_call: TRBV20-1; cdr3_aa: CSAPLPGAIHEAFF
d_call: NA; j_call: TRBJ2-3; clone_size: NA; v_call: TRBV7-2; cdr3_aa: CASSLGLLGPLFSTDTQYF
d_call: NA; j_call: TRBJ2-3; clone_size: NA; v_call: TRBV2; cdr3_aa: CASTVNTDTQYF
d_call: TRBD2; j_call: TRBJ2-7; clone_size: NA; v_call: TRBV5-6; cdr3_aa: CASSYLTSGNYEQYF
d_call: TRBD2; j_call: TRBJ2-5; clone_size: NA; v_call: TRBV6-6; cdr3_aa: CASSYGASGRAETQYF
d_call: TRBD1; j_call: TRBJ2-5; clone_size: once; v_call: TRBV24-1; cdr3_aa: CATSDLVGDRETQYF
d_call: NA; j_call: TRBJ2-7; clone_size: NA; v_call: TRBV30; cdr3_aa: CAWSVRYLVYEQYF
d_call: NA; j_call: TRBJ1-3; clone_size: NA; v_call: TRBV5-6; cdr3_aa: CASSLGLGEGNTIYF
d_call: NA; j_call: TRBJ1-5; clone_size: NA; v_call: TRBV6-1; cdr3_aa: CASRSHSKFNQPQHF
d_call: TRBD2; j_call: TRBJ2-1; clone_size: NA; v_call: TRBV7-3; cdr3_aa: CASSLELAGGREQFF
d_call: NA; j_call: TRBJ2-2; clone_size: NA; v_call: TRBV14; cdr3_aa: CASSQLTGVTGELFF
d_call: NA; j_call: TRBJ2-4; clone_size: NA; v_call: TRBV19; cdr3_aa: CASTRSGTQAKNIQYF
d_call: TRBD1; j_call: TRBJ2-1; clone_size: NA; v_call: TRBV18; cdr3_aa: CASSPGTGSNEQFF
d_call: TRBD1; j_call: TRBJ1-4; clone_size: NA; v_call: TRBV20-1; cdr3_aa: CSASQRGGAGEKLFF
d_call: TRBD1; j_call: TRBJ2-2; clone_size: NA; v_call: TRBV5-4; cdr3_aa: CASSTDRPTDTGELFF
d_call: TRBD2; j_call: TRBJ2-1; clone_size: NA; v_call: TRBV5-1; cdr3_aa: CASSVSGRAFNNEQFF
d_call: NA; j_call: TRBJ2-3; clone_size: once; v_call: TRBV12-3/TRBV12-4; cdr3_aa: CASSSIGWGEADTQYF
d_call: NA; j_call: TRBJ1-1; clone_size: NA; v_call: TRBV18; cdr3_aa: CASSPSGYRVAEAFF
d_call: NA; j_call: TRBJ1-2; clone_size: NA; v_call: TRBV6-6; cdr3_aa: CASSYAQGYGYTF
d_call: TRBD2; j_call: TRBJ2-5; clone_size: NA; v_call: TRBV19; cdr3_aa: CASSSSGAGTYQETQYF
d_call: NA; j_call: TRBJ1-1; clone_size: NA; v_call: TRBV19; cdr3_aa: CASSMGRRRRANTEAFF
d_call: TRBD1; j_call: TRBJ2-1; clone_size: NA; v_call: TRBV14; cdr3_aa: CASSLDRDLSNEQFF
d_call: NA; j_call: TRBJ2-7; clone_size: NA; v_call: TRBV5-4; cdr3_aa: CASSHGLTGVYEQYF
d_call: NA; j_call: TRBJ2-2; clone_size: once; v_call: TRBV29-1; cdr3_aa: CSVQGYAGELFF
d_call: NA; j_call: TRBJ1-5; clone_size: NA; v_call: TRBV6-2/TRBV6-3; cdr3_aa: CASSYPTWEQHF
d_call: NA; j_call: TRBJ2-1; clone_size: NA; v_call: TRBV4-3; cdr3_aa: CASSQDLTLEQFF
d_call: TRBD2; j_call: TRBJ2-7; clone_size: NA; v_call: TRBV7-2; cdr3_aa: CASSIWTSGAYEQYF
d_call: NA; j_call: TRBJ1-1; clone_size: NA; v_call: TRBV18; cdr3_aa: CASSPPLADRRSTEAFF
d_call: NA; j_call: TRBJ2-4; clone_size: NA; v_call: TRBV4-1; cdr3_aa: CASSRVGRWDIQYF
d_call: NA; j_call: TRBJ1-1; clone_size: NA; v_call: TRBV7-2; cdr3_aa: CASSRMRSNTEAFF
d_call: TRBD1; j_call: TRBJ2-5; clone_size: NA; v_call: TRBV7-2; cdr3_aa: CASSQDRDRETQYF
d_call: NA; j_call: TRBJ1-6; clone_size: once; v_call: TRBV25-1; cdr3_aa: CASSATVPSSPLHF
d_call: NA; j_call: TRBJ1-1; clone_size: NA; v_call: TRBV12-3/TRBV12-4; cdr3_aa: CASSLRYSEAFF
d_call: TRBD1; j_call: TRBJ2-7; clone_size: NA; v_call: TRBV7-3; cdr3_aa: CASSLTRQGASYEQYF
d_call: NA; j_call: TRBJ2-1; clone_size: NA; v_call: TRBV3-1; cdr3_aa: CASSHSGGVDEQFF
d_call: NA; j_call: TRBJ2-7; clone_size: NA; v_call: TRBV28; cdr3_aa: CATVGSGGLGYEQYF
d_call: NA; j_call: TRBJ1-1; clone_size: NA; v_call: TRBV7-2; cdr3_aa: CASSLGSWNTEAFF
d_call: NA; j_call: TRBJ1-2; clone_size: NA; v_call: TRBV20-1; cdr3_aa: CSARDLAGDSNYGYTF
d_call: TRBD1; j_call: TRBJ1-5; clone_size: NA; v_call: TRBV2; cdr3_aa: CASSGRQGAVQPQHF
d_call: TRBD2; j_call: TRBJ2-1; clone_size: once; v_call: TRBV20-1; cdr3_aa: CSAREGAGGYNEQFF
d_call: NA; j_call: TRBJ1-2; clone_size: NA; v_call: TRBV10-3; cdr3_aa: CAISAVPGLGYTF
d_call: TRBD1; j_call: TRBJ1-1; clone_size: NA; v_call: TRBV7-2; cdr3_aa: CASSSTGTGAVNTEAFF
d_call: NA; j_call: TRBJ1-2; clone_size: NA; v_call: TRBV20-1; cdr3_aa: CSGYNNYGYTF